Shown below are 24 T cell receptor beta chains from a single sample sequenced in a study of T cell repertoires in cytomegalovirus infection. TCRdb used MiXCR to reprocess the reads, holding one entry per CDR3 protein. The table shows approximately 190,000 distinct CDR3 sequences, with about 28% occurring only once. The sample consisted of PBMCs. These receptors were obtained from a human donor in good health (CMV status not recorded). Some clones in this sample may be carry-over from other donors' samples.

The V call is TRBV13, the J call TRBJ1-1; tentative D call: TRBD1 (6 bases). The CDR3 sequence is 12 residues long. V gave up 8 bases and J gave up 2 bases, with 9 bases separating them. The V gene's germline CDR1 is PRHDT and CDR2 FYEKMQ (reference sequence). CDR3 in amino acids: CASARGNTEAFF. The CDR3 region has the DNA TGTGCCAGCGCCAGGGGCAACACTGAAGCTTTCTTT.

This clonotype appeared many times. The chain joins TRBV7-8 to TRBJ2-3, with 10 bases fitting TRBD1. There are 17 residues in the CDR3. J was trimmed by 2 bases and V by 5 bases; bases with no gene match: 10. Germline V gives CDR1 SGHVS, CDR2 FQNEAQ. The CDR3 protein is CASSATGGAGFTDTQYF. The CDR3 nucleotides read TGTGCCAGCAGCGCGACAGGGGGCGCCGGGTTCACAGATACGCAGTATTTT.

This clonotype turned up a few times. The rearrangement joins TRBV20-1 to TRBJ1-2; weak D call: TRBD1 (6 bases). The germline V and J ends were trimmed by 4 bases and 7 bases, with 16 bases remaining between them. Germline values: CDR1 DFQATT, CDR2 SNEGSKA (reference sequence). The CDR3 has 13 residues. CDR3 region: CSANYRDTPGYTF. The CDR3 region has the DNA TGCAGTGCTAATTACCGGGACACGCCTGGCTACACCTTC.

There are a few counts of this clonotype. The rearrangement uses TRBV19 and TRBJ1-5; 10 bases are shared with TRBD1. This CDR3 has 17 residues. Germline V CDR1 and CDR2: LNHDA, SQIVND (reference sequence). V lost 4 bases, J lost 4 bases, and 10 bases stayed unmatched. CDR3 residues: CASSTSGTGAGNQPQHF. DNA of the CDR3: TGTGCCAGTAGTACCAGTGGGACAGGGGCCGGTAATCAGCCCCAGCATTTT.

The chain recombines TRBV29-1 with TRBJ1-2; D is undetermined. Germline V CDR1 and CDR2: SQVTM, ANQGSEA. Trimming removed 5 bases at V and 3 bases at J, with 16 bases between. This CDR3 has 14 amino acids. CDR3 sequence reads: CSVSPAQRDYGYTF. The CDR3 DNA reads TGCAGCGTTAGTCCGGCTCAGAGGGACTATGGCTACACCTTC. Complete variable domain (other parts from reference TRBV29-1 and TRBJ1-2): SAVISQKPSRDICQRGTSLTIQCQVDSQVTMMFWYRQQPGQSLTLIATANQGSEATYESGFVIDKFPISRPNLTFSTLTVSNMSPEDSSIYLCSVSPAQRDYGYTFGSGTRLTVV.

The J gene is TRBJ1-4, the V gene TRBV7-2; no firm D call. V was shortened by 5 bases and J by 8 bases, with 18 bases between the two germline ends. Germline V gives CDR1 SGHTA, CDR2 FQGNSA. The CDR3 runs 15 residues. The CDR3 region is CASSPLQKFEEKLFF. The CDR3 DNA reads as TGTGCCAGCAGCCCATTACAGAAGTTTGAGGAAAAACTGTTTTTT.

The rearrangement links TRBV5-1 to TRBJ2-1, with D maybe TRBD2 (5 bases). Germline V gene data show CDR1 as SGHRS and CDR2 as YFSETQ. Trimming removed 2 bases from V and 2 bases from J, with 8 bases in between. The CDR3 covers 14 residues. CDR3: CASSLAEPYNEQFF. The CDR3 DNA reads as TGCGCCAGCAGCTTAGCGGAACCCTACAATGAGCAGTTCTTC. The variable domain in full, completed from reference TRBV5-1 and TRBJ2-1, reads KAGVTQTPRYLIKTRGQQVTLSCSPISGHRSVSWYQQTPGQGLQFLFEYFSETQRNKGNFPGRFSGRQFSNSRSEMNVSTLELGDSALYLCASSLAEPYNEQFFGPGTRLTVL.

This clonotype has at least ten counts. The chain has TRBV6-6 and TRBJ2-7, with TRBD1 identical over 7 bases. The CDR3 extends over 14 amino acids. Per the germline V gene, CDR1 is MNHNY and CDR2 is SVGAGI (reference sequence). Trimming cost V 3 bases and J 0 bases; bases outside gene matches: 2. CDR3 loop: CASSYAGGSYEQYF. The CDR3 nucleotides are TGTGCCAGCAGTTATGCAGGGGGCTCCTACGAGCAGTACTTC.

The gene calls are TRBV29-1 and TRBJ1-1, with no clear D. Trimming removed 1 base from V and 2 bases from J, with 11 bases in between. This CDR3 is 14 amino acids long. Germline CDR1 SQVTM, CDR2 ANQGSEA. The CDR3: CSVEGAGINTEAFF. The CDR3 bases are TGCAGCGTTGAAGGGGCAGGTATAAACACTGAAGCTTTCTTT. Looking up the rest from reference TRBV29-1 and TRBJ1-1 gives the full variable domain: SAVISQKPSRDICQRGTSLTIQCQVDSQVTMMFWYRQQPGQSLTLIATANQGSEATYESGFVIDKFPISRPNLTFSTLTVSNMSPEDSSIYLCSVEGAGINTEAFFGQGTRLTVV.

The chain is built from TRBV4-2 and TRBJ2-5; 9 nucleotides align to TRBD1. Germline trimming cut 3 bases from V and 2 bases from J; bases unmatched to any gene: 4. CDR3 size: 15 residues. Germline lookup yields CDR1 LGHNA and CDR2 YNFKEQ. The CDR3 DNA follows: TGTGCCAGCAGCCACAACGACAGGGGGCAAGAGACCCAGTACTTC. Protein product: CASSHNDRGQETQYF.

About this clonotype: At one boundary the junction diverges from the germline segment, which might be a read error. This rearrangement joins TRBV4-1 to TRBJ2-1, with D perhaps given as TRBD1 or TRBD2 (5 bases each). Germline CDR1 reads MGHRA; CDR2 reads YSYEKL. The CDR3 spans 13 residues. The CDR3 DNA follows: TGTGCCAGCAGCCAAGACGGGGCCAATGAGCAGTTCTTC. This gives the protein CASSQDGANEQFF.

The CDR3 region is CASSLVGLGNTGELFF. The CDR3 DNA reads as TGTGCCAGCAGCTTGGTGGGACTTGGGAACACCGGGGAGCTGTTTTTT. The chain carries TRBV5-4 and TRBJ2-2; weak D call: TRBD2 (6 bases). The CDR3 sequence is 16 residues long. Trimming pared 0 bases from V and 1 base from J, leaving 10 bases between. CDR1 is SGHNT, CDR2 YYREEE, per germline (reference sequence).

This clonotype has ten or more counts. In DNA, the CDR3 is TGTGCCAGCAGTTACTCCCAACTAGCGGGGGGCCTATACAATGAGCAGTTCTTC. It yields the protein CASSYSQLAGGLYNEQFF. The chain uses TRBV6-6 and TRBJ2-1; 12 bases align to TRBD2. The CDR3 totals 18 residues. Looked up from germline, CDR1 is MNHNY and CDR2 is SVGAGI (reference sequence). The V segment lost 0 bases and the J segment 4 bases; nucleotides outside the gene matches: 7.

A few counts support this clonotype. The gene calls are TRBV7-2 and TRBJ2-5; D might be TRBD1 or TRBD2, each matching 6 bases. Germline CDR1 is SGHTA and CDR2 is FQGNSA. The CDR3 is made up of 16 amino acids. The V and J ends lost 1 base and 5 bases respectively, with 17 bases between them. The CDR3 DNA follows: TGTGCCAGCAGCTTAGTATCAGGGGCCAGCGGGGAGACCCAGTACTTC. Translated, it gives CASSLVSGASGETQYF.

The chain is built from TRBV5-1 and TRBJ2-5; TRBD1 is a possible D gene (5 bases). Germline CDR1 reads SGHRS; CDR2 reads YFSETQ. V lost 5 bases to trimming and J lost 5 bases, with 22 bases between them. There are 16 residues in the CDR3. The CDR3 DNA follows: TGCGCCAGCAGGGGGCAGATCGGCAGGATGGAGGAGACCCAGTACTTC. Its translation is CASRGQIGRMEETQYF.

The chain carries TRBV6-5 and TRBJ1-2, with 8 bases lining up with TRBD1. The CDR3 consists of 16 residues. Trimming cost V 4 bases and J 4 bases; bases outside gene matches: 11. Per the germline V gene, CDR1 is MNHEY and CDR2 is SVGAGI. CDR3 in DNA: TGTGCCAGCAGTTTCGCAACAGGGGGAGGGTTCTATGGCTACACCTTC. It encodes CASSFATGGGFYGYTF.

The J gene is TRBJ2-3, the V gene TRBV29-1, with D possibly matching TRBD2 (6 bases). V gave up 3 bases and J gave up 0 bases, with 13 bases separating them. The CDR3 has 15 residues. Germline V gene sequence: CDR1 SQVTM, CDR2 ANQGSEA. CDR3: CSVEGLPDSTDTQYF. The CDR3 DNA reads TGCAGCGTTGAGGGACTCCCTGACAGCACAGATACGCAGTATTTT.

The J gene is TRBJ2-5, the V gene TRBV7-2; TRBD1 agrees at 8 bases. Germline assignment: CDR1 SGHTA and CDR2 FQGNSA. The CDR3 spans 14 residues. V dropped 2 bases and J dropped 5; count of bases not matched to a gene: 4. CDR3 region: CASSLQGAVETQYF. In nucleotides, the CDR3 is TGTGCCAGCAGCTTACAGGGGGCGGTGGAGACCCAGTACTTC. Full variable domain (rest looked up from reference TRBV7-2 and TRBJ2-5): GAGVSQSPSNKVTEKGKDVELRCDPISGHTALYWYRQSLGQGLEFLIYFQGNSAPDKSGLPSDRFSAERTGGSVSTLTIQRTQQEDSAVYLCASSLQGAVETQYFGPGTRLLVL.

There are many counts of this clonotype. J is TRBJ2-6 and V is TRBV13; 14 nucleotides line up with TRBD2. The CDR3 spans 19 residues. Germline V gives CDR1 PRHDT, CDR2 FYEKMQ (reference sequence). The ends lost 5 bases at V and 4 bases at J; junction bases unmatched: 10. The CDR3 spells CASSTRLAGGPSGANVLTF. Here the CDR3 DNA reads TGTGCCAGCAGCACCAGACTAGCGGGGGGGCCTTCCGGGGCCAACGTCCTGACTTTC.

This clonotype has just a few counts. V is TRBV25-1 and J is TRBJ2-1; no clear D. Germline CDR1 MGHDK, CDR2 SYGVNS. The CDR3 contains 16 residues. V was trimmed by 0 bases and J by 2 bases, leaving 11 bases between them. In nucleotides, the CDR3 is TGTGCCAGCAGTGAATACACCGGTGGGGCCTACAATGAGCAGTTCTTC. Its translation is CASSEYTGGAYNEQFF.

The chain couples TRBV10-2 to TRBJ1-2, with D perhaps matching TRBD1 (5 bases). This CDR3 contains 12 residues. V was trimmed by 7 bases and J by 4 bases, leaving 10 bases between them. Germline values: CDR1 WSHSY, CDR2 SAAADI. This CDR3 reads CASKSGTYGYTF. CDR3 bases: TGCGCCAGCAAATCCGGGACCTATGGCTACACCTTC.

This clonotype was detected ten times or more. The chain uses TRBV7-8 and TRBJ2-5; unclear D gene. CDR1 SGHVS and CDR2 FQNEAQ come from the germline V gene. The CDR3 spans 13 residues. The ends were cut back, 0 bases at V and 1 base at J, with 3 bases in the middle. The CDR3 nucleotides read TGTGCCAGCAGCTTAGCTACCCAAGAGACCCAGTACTTC. This sequence encodes CASSLATQETQYF. Variable domain in full (rest from reference TRBV7-8 and TRBJ2-5): GAGVSQSPRYKVAKRGQDVALRCDPISGHVSLFWYQQALGQGPEFLTYFQNEAQLDKSGLPSDRFFAERPEGSVSTLKIQRTQQEDSAVYLCASSLATQETQYFGPGTRLLVL.

This chain uses TRBV29-1 with TRBJ2-2; TRBD1 aligns across 8 bases. CDR1 and CDR2 (germline): SQVTM, ANQGSEA. This CDR3 is 14 amino acids long. Trimming cost V 4 bases and J 4 bases; bases outside gene matches: 5. The CDR3 nucleotides read TGCAGCGTTGGTGCAGGGGGCCGCACCGGGGAGCTGTTTTTT. Translated: CSVGAGGRTGELFF.

A word on this clonotype: A read error may account for a junction end that differs from germline. The gene calls are TRBV7-3 and TRBJ2-1; D is unresolved. Germline-derived CDR1 and CDR2 are SGHTA and FQGTGA. CDR3 length: 16 amino acids. The CDR3 region is CASSLNALSIGNGQFF. CDR3 nucleotide sequence: TGTGCCAGCAGCTTAAATGCGCTGAGCATTGGGAATGGGCAGTTCTTC.